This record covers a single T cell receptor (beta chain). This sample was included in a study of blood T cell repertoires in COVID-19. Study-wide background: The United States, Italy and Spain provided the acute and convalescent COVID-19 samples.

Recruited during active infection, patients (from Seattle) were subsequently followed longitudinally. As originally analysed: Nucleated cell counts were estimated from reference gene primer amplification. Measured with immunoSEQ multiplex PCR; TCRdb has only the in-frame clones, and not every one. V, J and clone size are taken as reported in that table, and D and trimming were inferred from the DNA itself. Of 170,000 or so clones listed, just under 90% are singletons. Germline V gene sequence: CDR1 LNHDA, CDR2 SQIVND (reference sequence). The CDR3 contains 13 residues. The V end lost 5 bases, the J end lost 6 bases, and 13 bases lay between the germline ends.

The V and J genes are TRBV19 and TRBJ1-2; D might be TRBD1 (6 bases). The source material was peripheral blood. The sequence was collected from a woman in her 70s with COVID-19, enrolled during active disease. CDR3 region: CASSSGGRDGYTF. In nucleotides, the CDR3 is TGTGCCAGTAGTTCCGGGGGGCGAGATGGCTACACCTTC.